The 2 T cell receptor beta chains in this list originate from one sample, sequenced in a study of PD-L1 blockade in urothelial cancer. Profiled with immunoSEQ multiplex PCR; TCRdb holds only in-frame clones, not every one. This table has some 40,000 clones, over 75% appearing once. Sequencing used PBMCs, obtained around atezolizumab (anti-PD-L1) treatment. The receptors were gathered from a man aged 60 to 75 with urothelial cancer.

The chain has TRBV30 and TRBJ2-7; the match to TRBD1 covers 11 bases. This CDR3 has 12 residues. Germline V gene lookup returns CDR1 GTSNPN and CDR2 SVGIG (reference sequence). Germline trimming cut 7 bases from V and 6 bases from J; bases unmatched to any gene: 5. CDR3 DNA sequence: TGTGCCTACCGGGACAGGGGGGCCGAGCAGTACTTC. It translates to CAYRDRGAEQYF.

V usage is TRBV28 and J usage is TRBJ2-7, with 12 bases that match TRBD2. Germline V gene lookup returns CDR1 MDHEN and CDR2 SYDVKM. V shed 7 bases, J shed 5 bases, and the junction held 9 bases outside the gene matches. The CDR3 has 15 residues. CDR3 sequence: CASTHLAGGRNEQYF. The CDR3 DNA is TGTGCCAGCACACACCTAGCGGGGGGGCGAAACGAGCAGTACTTC.